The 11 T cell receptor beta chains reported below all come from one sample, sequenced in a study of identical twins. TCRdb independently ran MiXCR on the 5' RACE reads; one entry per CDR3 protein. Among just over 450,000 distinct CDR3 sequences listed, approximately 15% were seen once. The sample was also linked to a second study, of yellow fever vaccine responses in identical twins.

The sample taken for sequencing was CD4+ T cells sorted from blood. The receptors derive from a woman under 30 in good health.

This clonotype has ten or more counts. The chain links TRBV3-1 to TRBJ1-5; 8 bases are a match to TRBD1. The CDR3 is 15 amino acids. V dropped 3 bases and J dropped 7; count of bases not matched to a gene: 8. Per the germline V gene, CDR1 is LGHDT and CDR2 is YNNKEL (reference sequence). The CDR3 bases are TGTGCCAGCAGCCAGACGATTAACAGGGGGCAGCCCCAGCATTTT. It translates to CASSQTINRGQPQHF.

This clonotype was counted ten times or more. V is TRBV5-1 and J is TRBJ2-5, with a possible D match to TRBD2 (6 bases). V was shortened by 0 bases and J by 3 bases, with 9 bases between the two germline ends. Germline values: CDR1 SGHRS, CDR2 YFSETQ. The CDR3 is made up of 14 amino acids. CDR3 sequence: CASSLGWTKETQYF. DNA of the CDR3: TGCGCCAGCAGCTTGGGGTGGACTAAAGAGACCCAGTACTTC.

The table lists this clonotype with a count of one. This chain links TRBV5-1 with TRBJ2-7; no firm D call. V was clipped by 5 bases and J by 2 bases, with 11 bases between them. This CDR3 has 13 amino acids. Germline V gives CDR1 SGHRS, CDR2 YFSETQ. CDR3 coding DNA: TGCGCCAGCAGGCCAAGCATTACCTACGAGCAGTACTTC. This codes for CASRPSITYEQYF.

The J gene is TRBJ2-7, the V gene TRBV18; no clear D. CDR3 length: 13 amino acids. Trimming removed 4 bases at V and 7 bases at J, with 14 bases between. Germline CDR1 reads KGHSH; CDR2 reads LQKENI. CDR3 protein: CASSQPPLEEQYF. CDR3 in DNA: TGTGCCAGCTCACAACCCCCGTTGGAAGAGCAGTACTTC.

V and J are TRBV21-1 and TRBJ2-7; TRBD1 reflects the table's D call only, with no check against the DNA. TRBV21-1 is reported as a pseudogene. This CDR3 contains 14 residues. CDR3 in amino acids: CASSIYQGAYEQYF. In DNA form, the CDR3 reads TGTGCCAGCAGCATTTACCAGGGGGCGTACGAGCAGTACTTC.

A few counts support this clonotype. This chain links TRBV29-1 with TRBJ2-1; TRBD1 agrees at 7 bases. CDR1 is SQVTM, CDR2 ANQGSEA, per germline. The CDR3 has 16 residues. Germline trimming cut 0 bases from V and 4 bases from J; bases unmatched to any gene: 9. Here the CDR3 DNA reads TGCAGCGTTGAAGAGGGGACAGCCCCTGTTTACAATGAGCAGTTCTTC. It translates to CSVEEGTAPVYNEQFF.

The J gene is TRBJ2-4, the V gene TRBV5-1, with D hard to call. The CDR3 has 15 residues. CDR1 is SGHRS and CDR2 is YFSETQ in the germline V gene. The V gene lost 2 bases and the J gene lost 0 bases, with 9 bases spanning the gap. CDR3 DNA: TGCGCCAGCAGCTTTAGCAGCGTAGCCAAAAACATTCAGTACTTC. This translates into CASSFSSVAKNIQYF.

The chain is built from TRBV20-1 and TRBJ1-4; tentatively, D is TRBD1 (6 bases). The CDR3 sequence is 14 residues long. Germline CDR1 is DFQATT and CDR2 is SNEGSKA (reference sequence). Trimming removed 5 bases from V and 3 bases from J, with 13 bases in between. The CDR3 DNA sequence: TGCAGTGCTGGATACAGGGCACCTAATGAAAAACTGTTTTTT. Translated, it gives CSAGYRAPNEKLFF.

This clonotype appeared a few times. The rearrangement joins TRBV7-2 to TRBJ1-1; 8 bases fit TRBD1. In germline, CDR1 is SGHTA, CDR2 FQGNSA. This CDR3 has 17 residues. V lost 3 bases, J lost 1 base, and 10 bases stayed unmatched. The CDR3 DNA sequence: TGTGCCAGCAGCTTGTACGGAACCGGGACAGGGAACACTGAAGCTTTCTTT. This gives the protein CASSLYGTGTGNTEAFF.

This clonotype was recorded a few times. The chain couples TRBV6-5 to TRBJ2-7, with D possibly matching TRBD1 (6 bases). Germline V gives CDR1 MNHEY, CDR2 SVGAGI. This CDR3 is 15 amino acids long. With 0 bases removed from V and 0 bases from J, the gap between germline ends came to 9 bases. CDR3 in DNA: TGTGCCAGCAGTTACTCTGGGGGCAACTCCTACGAGCAGTACTTC. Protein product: CASSYSGGNSYEQYF.

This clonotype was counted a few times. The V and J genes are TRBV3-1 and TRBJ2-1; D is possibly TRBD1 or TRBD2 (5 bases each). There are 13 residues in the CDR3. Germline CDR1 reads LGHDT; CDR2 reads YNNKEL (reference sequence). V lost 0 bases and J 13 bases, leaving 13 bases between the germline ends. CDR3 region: CASSQDRGRRQFF. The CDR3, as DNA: TGTGCCAGCAGCCAAGACCGGGGCCGGAGACAGTTCTTC.